The 13 T cell receptor beta chains below come from one sample, sequenced in a study of T-cell reconstitution after alpha-beta-depleted transplantation in children. TCRbeta library construction was performed incorporating unique molecular identifiers. TCRdb itself ran the PCR reads through MiXCR, one entry per CDR3 protein. The sample holds fewer than 250,000 distinct CDR3 sequences; approximately 15% are singletons and the top ten take 43%. Sequenced material: PBMCs, mostly from graft donor cells, taken 360 days after TCRalphabeta/CD19-depleted stem cell transplant. The receptors come from a male patient between 2 and 15 years old who had a stem cell transplant for acute lymphoblastic leukemia, so the T cells may come from the graft donor.

The chain joins TRBV9 to TRBJ2-7; D gene uncertain. Trimming shortened V by 3 bases and J by 1 base, and 11 bases separated the two germline ends. CDR3 length: 14 amino acids. Germline CDR1 is SGDLS and CDR2 is YYNGEE. The CDR3 nucleotides read TGTGCCAGCAGCGAACGACGAGCGTCCTACGAGCAGTACTTC. Translated: CASSERRASYEQYF.

V is TRBV20-1 and J is TRBJ1-4; 9 bases line up with TRBD1. The CDR3 runs 11 residues. V lost 6 bases to trimming and J lost 10 bases; unmatched junction nucleotides: 3. CDR1 is DFQATT, CDR2 SNEGSKA, per germline (reference sequence). The DNA for the CDR3 is TGCAGTGCAACAGGGGGCGCAAAACTGTTTTTT. It encodes CSATGGAKLFF.

The chain links TRBV6-5 to TRBJ2-7, with D possibly being TRBD2 (6 bases). Trimming left V 2 bases short and J 6 bases short, with 14 bases between. The germline V gene encodes CDR1 MNHEY and CDR2 SVGAGI. This CDR3 has 14 amino acids. DNA of the CDR3: TGTGCCAGCAGTTACGGCCTACCCGGGGGCGAGCAGTACTTC. Translating it yields CASSYGLPGGEQYF.

This clonotype was observed a handful of times. The J gene is TRBJ1-4, the V gene TRBV3-1, with D perhaps matching TRBD1 (5 bases). The CDR3 has 18 amino acids. Trimming removed 0 bases at V and 0 bases at J, with 14 bases between. Looked up from germline, CDR1 is LGHDT and CDR2 is YNNKEL (reference sequence). CDR3 in amino acids: CASSQDGGPTATNEKLFF. CDR3 nucleotides: TGTGCCAGCAGCCAAGATGGGGGACCTACTGCAACTAATGAAAAACTGTTTTTT.

This clonotype was detected a few times. The chain couples TRBV20-1 to TRBJ2-3; perhaps TRBD2 as D (6 bases). The CDR3 spans 15 residues. V was cut by 5 bases and J by 0 bases, with 15 bases left in between. The germline CDR1 and CDR2 sequences are DFQATT and SNEGSKA (reference sequence). CDR3 sequence: CSAPRAGQSTDTQYF. The CDR3 DNA sequence: TGCAGTGCTCCTCGGGCGGGGCAAAGCACAGATACGCAGTATTTT.

This clonotype has a count of ten or more. V gene TRBV12-3 or TRBV12-4 combines with J gene TRBJ1-5; 7 bases match TRBD1. CDR3 length: 14 residues. V shed 6 bases, J shed 7 bases, and the junction held 9 bases outside the gene matches. The CDR3 DNA reads as TGTGCCAGCAGCCGAACAGGGGTTGGGCAGCCCCAGCATTTT. Translated: CASSRTGVGQPQHF.

This clonotype was detected ten times or more. The chain joins TRBV29-1 to TRBJ2-5; D gene ambiguous. Germline V lookup: CDR1 SQVTM, CDR2 ANQGSEA. V was cut by 6 bases and J by 2 bases, with 13 bases left in between. The CDR3 spans 13 residues. The CDR3 DNA sequence: TGCAGCGTGAACGTCAGAATACAAGAGACCCAGTACTTC. Residues: CSVNVRIQETQYF.

This clonotype was observed a handful of times. The chain employs TRBV18 and TRBJ2-3, with D perhaps TRBD2 (6 bases). From germline, CDR1 is KGHSH and CDR2 LQKENI. The CDR3 consists of 14 residues. Trimming removed 4 bases at V and 5 bases at J, with 13 bases between. The CDR3 nucleotides read TGTGCCAGCTCACTCCGACGGGGACTAGATACGCAGTATTTT. This gives the protein CASSLRRGLDTQYF.

This clonotype was counted between two and nine times. J is TRBJ1-4 and V is TRBV9, with D hard to call. Trimming left V 0 bases short and J 4 bases short, with 13 bases between. This CDR3 has 16 amino acids. The germline V gene has CDR1 SGDLS and CDR2 YYNGEE. The CDR3 DNA follows: TGTGCCAGCAGCGTAGATGCGGGGATCAATAATGAAAAACTGTTTTTT. It is translated as CASSVDAGINNEKLFF.

This clonotype was detected many times. CDR3 amino acids: CASSGQANTGELFF. The CDR3 DNA reads TGTGCCAGCAGCGGACAAGCGAACACCGGGGAGCTGTTTTTT. The chain recombines TRBV7-9 with TRBJ2-2, with D possibly TRBD1 on 5 matching bases. V was cut by 5 bases and J by 0 bases, with 7 bases left in between. Germline CDR1 and CDR2: SEHNR and FQNEAQ (reference sequence). The CDR3 extends over 14 amino acids.

This clonotype was observed a few times. The chain couples TRBV3-1 to TRBJ2-2; D unresolved. V shed 1 base and J shed 1 base, with 4 bases lying between them. The CDR3 consists of 14 residues. Germline-derived CDR1 and CDR2 are LGHDT and YNNKEL (reference sequence). CDR3 coding DNA: TGTGCCAGCAGCCAAGGGGGGAACACCGGGGAGCTGTTTTTT. This encodes CASSQGGNTGELFF.

This clonotype turned up a few times. CDR3 DNA: TGTGCCAGCAGCCAGGACAGGTGGGGAGATACGCAGTATTTT. Its protein product is CASSQDRWGDTQYF. The chain has TRBV11-2 and TRBJ2-3; TRBD1 matches at 7 bases. Germline trimming cut 5 bases from V and 5 bases from J; bases unmatched to any gene: 7. Germline CDR1 reads SGHAT; CDR2 reads FQNNGV. This CDR3 contains 14 residues.

Only one count was recorded for this clonotype. The V call is TRBV10-1, the J call TRBJ1-1; TRBD1 matches 11 bases. Germline trimming cut 0 bases from V and 6 bases from J; bases unmatched to any gene: 12. Germline V gene sequence: CDR1 WNHNN, CDR2 SYGVQD (reference sequence). This CDR3 comprises 18 residues. In DNA form, the CDR3 reads TGCGCCAGCAGTGAGTCGCGGGACAGGGGGTTGTTAAGGGCTGAAGCTTTCTTT. Translation gives CASSESRDRGLLRAEAFF.